Each of the 11 T cell receptor beta chains below was sequenced from the same sample in a study of vaccination effects on CD4 cells after COVID-19. Before sequencing, viral peptide pools were used by the ViraFEST assay to expand antigen-specific CD4+ T cells. Following culture for roughly 10 days, CD4+ T cells were isolated. Vaccinees lacked prior SARS-CoV-2 infection and tested negative for nucleocapsid antibodies. For these receptors, no antigen is known. Profiling relied on immunoSEQ multiplex PCR, and the TCRdb table lists in-frame clones only, not all of them. The sample has roughly 60,000 clones; around 70% are singletons. The source was CD4+ T cells from PBMCs cultured with SARS-CoV-2 spike peptides, collected before COVID-19 vaccination. These receptor sequences come from a human donor who received a COVID-19 vaccine.

This clone was counted a single time. The J gene is TRBJ1-2, the V gene TRBV9, with a weak D call TRBD1 (5 bases). With 2 bases removed from V and 4 bases from J, the gap between germline ends came to 12 bases. Germline lookup yields CDR1 SGDLS and CDR2 YYNGEE. This CDR3 contains 14 residues. CDR3 nucleotide sequence: TGTGCCAGCAGCGTGGGGGGTCGGTCCTATGGCTACACCTTC. Protein sequence: CASSVGGRSYGYTF.

V gene TRBV6-5 combines with J gene TRBJ1-3, with unresolved D. Trimming cost V 4 bases and J 0 bases, with 7 bases left between them. CDR1 and CDR2 (germline): MNHEY, SVGAGI. The CDR3 consists of 14 residues. The CDR3 here is CASSSGFSGNTIYF. The CDR3 DNA sequence: TGTGCCAGCAGTTCCGGTTTCTCTGGAAACACCATATATTTT.

This chain uses TRBV15 with TRBJ2-7, with no clear D. Looked up from germline, CDR1 is LNHNV and CDR2 is YYDKDF (reference sequence). This CDR3 is built from 13 residues. Between the trimmed V and J ends, which lost 0 bases and 8 bases, there was a span of 11 bases. The CDR3 sequence: CATSRDPFTQQYF. CDR3 sequence (DNA): TGTGCCACCAGCAGAGATCCGTTTACTCAGCAGTACTTC.

The chain carries TRBV5-8 and TRBJ2-1, with D possibly being TRBD2 (7 bases). CDR1 is SGHTS and CDR2 is YDEGEE in the germline V gene. Between the trimmed V and J ends, which lost 4 bases and 7 bases, there was a span of 21 bases. The CDR3 runs to 16 residues. CDR3 DNA: TGTGCCAGCAGCCTGGGGGGGGGCCGAGAGAGAAATGAGCAGTTCTTC. Translating it yields CASSLGGGRERNEQFF.

This clone came up a few times. This chain connects TRBV2 to TRBJ1-6, with 8 nucleotides matching TRBD1. J was trimmed by 10 bases and V by 6 bases; bases with no gene match: 8. The CDR3 extends over 14 amino acids. Per the germline V gene, CDR1 is SNHLY and CDR2 is FYNNEI. The CDR3 loop reads CASRVQGAESPLHF. As DNA, the CDR3 is TGTGCCAGCAGAGTTCAGGGGGCCGAATCACCCCTCCACTTT. Variable domain in full (rest from reference TRBV2 and TRBJ1-6): EPEVTQTPSHQVTQMGQEVILRCVPISNHLYFYWYRQILGQKVEFLVSFYNNEISEKSEIFDDQFSVERPDGSNFTLKIRSTKLEDSAMYFCASRVQGAESPLHFGNGTRLTVT.

CDR3 region: CASSSGGGFVWTQYF. The CDR3, as DNA: TGTGCCAGTTCGAGCGGGGGAGGTTTCGTTTGGACCCAGTACTTC. V gene TRBV27 combines with J gene TRBJ2-5; 8 bases are a match to TRBD2. The germline CDR1 and CDR2 sequences are MNHEY and SMNVEV (reference sequence). Trimming at V came to 9 bases and at J to 7 bases, leaving 16 bases not matched to a gene. This CDR3 comprises 15 residues.

This clone was seen only once. The chain has TRBV5-1 and TRBJ2-5, with 8 bases that match TRBD2. This CDR3 comprises 16 residues. Trimming at V came to 3 bases and at J to 1 base, leaving 8 bases not matched to a gene. Germline CDR1 and CDR2: SGHRS and YFSETQ. In DNA, the CDR3 is TGCGCCAGCAGCTCCGGGGGGGGTAGCGGCCAAGAGACCCAGTACTTC. Translated, it gives CASSSGGGSGQETQYF.

The genes are TRBV18 and TRBJ2-5; D gene unclear. CDR1 and CDR2 from the germline V gene are KGHSH and LQKENI. The CDR3 extends over 13 amino acids. Trimming removed 6 bases from V and 1 base from J, with 9 bases in between. The CDR3 DNA reads TGTGCCAGCTCGCCGCAGGCCCAAGAGACCCAGTACTTC. It encodes CASSPQAQETQYF. Based on the CDR3 plus reference TRBV18 and TRBJ2-5, the full variable domain is NAGVMQNPRHLVRRRGQEARLRCSPMKGHSHVYWYRQLPEEGLKFMVYLQKENIIDESGMPKERFSAEFPKEGPSILRIQQVVRGDSAAYFCASSPQAQETQYFGPGTRLLVL.

This clone was seen repeatedly, ten times or more. The J gene is TRBJ2-7, the V gene TRBV11-3, with 9 positions matching TRBD2. Trimming at V came to 5 bases and at J to 10 bases, leaving 9 bases not matched to a gene. This CDR3 has 13 amino acids. Germline CDR1 is SGHNT and CDR2 is YENEEA. CDR3 in amino acids: CASSTYSGSAQYF. For the CDR3, the DNA is TGTGCCAGCAGCACCTATAGCGGGAGCGCACAGTACTTC.

This clone was picked up a small number of times. V and J are TRBV3-1 (or the pseudogene TRBV3-2) and TRBJ2-7; no reliable D call. V was shortened by 3 bases and J by 6 bases, with 9 bases between the two germline ends. Germline CDR1 is LGHDT and CDR2 is YNNKEL (reference sequence). CDR3 size: 12 residues. CDR3 loop: CASSHPLGEQYF. In DNA, the CDR3 is TGTGCCAGCAGCCACCCCCTGGGCGAGCAGTACTTC.

The rearrangement links TRBV10-3 to TRBJ1-1; 7 nucleotides agree with TRBD1. Germline V gives CDR1 ENHRY, CDR2 SYGVKD. CDR3 length equals 15 residues. V trimming: 2 bases; J trimming: 7 bases; junction bases outside the gene matches: 10. DNA of the CDR3: TGTGCCATCAGTGAGGGCGTAGGGGGCGAAGGTGAAGCTTTCTTT. Translating it yields CAISEGVGGEGEAFF.